This T cell receptor beta chain was documented in a study of identical twins. There are many counts of this clonotype. A universal primer site came from template switching; cDNA carried unique molecular identifiers. TCRdb recomputed calls from the 5' RACE reads with MiXCR, one row per CDR3 protein. Of hundreds of thousands of distinct CDR3 sequences in the sample, roughly 10% are singletons; the top ten hold around 7.1%. The same data also contributed to another study, on yellow fever vaccine responses in identical twins.

This clonotype was obtained from a woman aged 18-35 years in good health. Sequences were obtained from CD8+ T cells sorted from blood.

The CDR3 loop reads CSARDRGSTGTGELFF. The CDR3 nucleotides read TGCAGTGCTAGAGATCGGGGCAGTACGGGCACCGGGGAGCTGTTTTTT. The V and J genes are TRBV20-1 and TRBJ2-2; D assignment may be TRBD1 or TRBD2 (5 bases each). The ends were cut back, 0 bases at V and 4 bases at J, with 15 bases in the middle. Per the germline V gene, CDR1 is DFQATT and CDR2 is SNEGSKA (reference sequence). CDR3 length: 16 residues.